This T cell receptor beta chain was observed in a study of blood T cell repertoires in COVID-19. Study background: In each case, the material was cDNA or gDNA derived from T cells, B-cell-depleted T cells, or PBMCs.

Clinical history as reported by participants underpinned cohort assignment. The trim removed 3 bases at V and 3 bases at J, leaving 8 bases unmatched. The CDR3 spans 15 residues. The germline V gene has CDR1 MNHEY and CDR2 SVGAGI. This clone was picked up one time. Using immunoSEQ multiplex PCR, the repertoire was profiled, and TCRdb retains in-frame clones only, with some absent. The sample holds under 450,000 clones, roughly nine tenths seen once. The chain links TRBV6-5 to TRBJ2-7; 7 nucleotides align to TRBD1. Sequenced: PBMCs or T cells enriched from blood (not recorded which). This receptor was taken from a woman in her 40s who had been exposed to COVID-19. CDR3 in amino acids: CASSYSRQGGYEQYF. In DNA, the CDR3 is TGTGCCAGCAGTTATAGTCGACAGGGCGGCTACGAGCAGTACTTC.